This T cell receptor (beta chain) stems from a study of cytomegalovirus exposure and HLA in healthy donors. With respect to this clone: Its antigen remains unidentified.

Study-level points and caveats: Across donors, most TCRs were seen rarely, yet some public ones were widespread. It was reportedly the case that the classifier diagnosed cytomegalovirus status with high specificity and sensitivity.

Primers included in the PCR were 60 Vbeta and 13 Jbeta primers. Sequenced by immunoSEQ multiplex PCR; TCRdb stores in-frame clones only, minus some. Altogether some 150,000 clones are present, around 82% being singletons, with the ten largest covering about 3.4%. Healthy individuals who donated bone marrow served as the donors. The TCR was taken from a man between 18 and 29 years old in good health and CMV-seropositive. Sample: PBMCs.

The CDR3 spells CASSATSGGPNEQFF. CDR3 nucleotide sequence: TGCGCCAGCAGCGCCACTAGCGGGGGCCCTAATGAGCAGTTCTTC. The genes are TRBV4-1 and TRBJ2-1, with TRBD2 matching 11 bases. Germline lookup yields CDR1 MGHRA and CDR2 YSYEKL. The V gene end was trimmed by 5 bases and the J gene end by 7 bases; junction bases not matched to a gene: 7. This CDR3 region has 15 residues.